This entry features one T cell receptor beta chain sequence. Some clones are missing from TCRdb's copy, which holds only in-frame ones; the method was immunoSEQ multiplex PCR. In the table there are under 450,000 clones, around nine tenths of which are singletons. This CDR3 comprises 17 residues. The germline V and J ends were trimmed by 2 bases and 3 bases, with 18 bases remaining between them. Germline CDR1 and CDR2: KGHSH and LQKENI. The data were taken from a study of control samples from healthy donors and cancer patients. The sequenced sample was PBMCs. This chain links TRBV18 with TRBJ2-3; possible D gene TRBD1, 5 bases. The source is a man aged 40-49 years with head and neck cancer. The DNA for the CDR3 is TGTGCCAGCTCACCAATCCTGGGGCCAGAAGGGACAGATACGCAGTATTTT. Its translation: CASSPILGPEGTDTQYF. Drawing the rest from reference TRBV18 and TRBJ2-3, the complete variable domain is NAGVMQNPRHLVRRRGQEARLRCSPMKGHSHVYWYRQLPEEGLKFMVYLQKENIIDESGMPKERFSAEFPKEGPSILRIQQVVRGDSAAYFCASSPILGPEGTDTQYFGPGTRLTVL.